These 16 T cell receptor beta chains originate from one sample sequenced in a study of blood T cell repertoires in COVID-19. Sequencing used immunoSEQ multiplex PCR; TCRdb keeps in-frame clones, though not all of them. The sample yields 250,000 to 300,000 clones, under 90% seen once. The sample comprised PBMCs or T cells enriched from blood (not recorded which). These receptors were taken from an older woman who had recovered from COVID-19.

J is TRBJ2-7 and V is TRBV28; D ambiguous. The germline gives CDR1 MDHEN, CDR2 SYDVKM. CDR3 length: 15 amino acids. The ends were cut back, 3 bases at V and 5 bases at J, with 17 bases in the middle. CDR3 bases: TGTGCCAGCAGTTTGGCATCGCTCCTAGGAAACGAGCAGTACTTC. Translated, it gives CASSLASLLGNEQYF.

The V and J genes are TRBV6-5 and TRBJ2-7; 8 bases agree with TRBD1. Germline CDR1 reads MNHEY; CDR2 reads SVGAGI. This CDR3 is 15 amino acids long. V trimming: 6 bases; J trimming: 2 bases; junction bases outside the gene matches: 9. This chain's CDR3 is CASRKADRGTYEQYF. For the CDR3, the DNA is TGTGCCAGCAGGAAGGCCGACAGGGGTACCTACGAGCAGTACTTC.

The chain has TRBV27 and TRBJ1-4; D not resolved. V was clipped by 2 bases and J by 2 bases, with 9 bases between them. Looked up from germline, CDR1 is MNHEY and CDR2 is SMNVEV (reference sequence). CDR3 length: 15 amino acids. The DNA for the CDR3 is TGTGCCAGCAGTTTAATTGCAGGCACTAATGAAAAACTGTTTTTT. The encoded protein is CASSLIAGTNEKLFF.

The V and J genes are TRBV5-1 and TRBJ1-1; D perhaps matches TRBD1 (5 bases). V was shortened by 6 bases and J by 0 bases, with 9 bases between the two germline ends. CDR3 length: 13 residues. The germline V gene encodes CDR1 SGHRS and CDR2 YFSETQ. CDR3 amino acids: CASKGQVNTEAFF. In DNA form, the CDR3 reads TGCGCCAGCAAGGGGCAAGTGAACACTGAAGCTTTCTTT.

This clone has just one count. The chain links TRBV5-1 to TRBJ1-2; D unclear. Trimming removed 0 bases from V and 7 bases from J, with 7 bases in between. The CDR3 has 12 amino acids. Per the germline V gene, CDR1 is SGHRS and CDR2 is YFSETQ. As DNA, the CDR3 is TGCGCCAGCAGCTTGGGAGAACCTGGCTACACCTTC. It specifies CASSLGEPGYTF.

The J gene is TRBJ1-1, the V gene TRBV5-1, with D perhaps matching TRBD1 (6 bases). Deletions cut 1 base from V and 1 base from J, with 8 bases between. This CDR3 spans 14 amino acids. Germline assignment: CDR1 SGHRS and CDR2 YFSETQ. CDR3 region: CASSLRGTNTEAFF. The CDR3 nucleotides are TGCGCCAGCAGCTTGAGGGGGACGAACACTGAAGCTTTCTTT.

The rearrangement uses TRBV3-1 (or the pseudogene TRBV3-2) and TRBJ1-1; 7 bases are a match to TRBD1. V shed 0 bases, J shed 1 base, and the junction held 2 bases outside the gene matches. The length of the CDR3 is 15 residues. CDR1 and CDR2 (germline): LGHDT, YNNKEL (reference sequence). The CDR3 DNA follows: TGTGCCAGCAGCCAAGAAGGGACAGCGAACACTGAAGCTTTCTTT. Encoded protein: CASSQEGTANTEAFF.

V and J are TRBV5-1 and TRBJ2-7; D gene ambiguous. Germline CDR1 reads SGHRS; CDR2 reads YFSETQ. The CDR3 sequence is 12 residues long. V was trimmed by 0 bases and J by 7 bases, leaving 8 bases between them. The CDR3 here is CASSLAFREQYF. The CDR3 coding sequence is TGCGCCAGCAGCTTGGCCTTCAGGGAGCAGTACTTC.

The table lists this clone with a count of one. V gene TRBV19 combines with J gene TRBJ1-2; no definite D call. Germline CDR1 LNHDA, CDR2 SQIVND (reference sequence). This CDR3 is 14 amino acids long. V was clipped by 4 bases and J by 2 bases, with 11 bases between them. The DNA of the CDR3 is TGTGCCAGTAGTAATGTTGGGGAGAACTATGGCTACACCTTC. Translating gives CASSNVGENYGYTF.

This clone was found once. V gene TRBV28 combines with J gene TRBJ1-6; no clear D gene. CDR1 and CDR2 (germline): MDHEN, SYDVKM. With 2 bases removed from V and 9 bases from J, the gap between germline ends came to 11 bases. This CDR3 spans 14 amino acids. CDR3 sequence (DNA): TGTGCCAGCAGTTTACCCTCAGTGGTTTCACCCCTCCACTTT. Amino acids: CASSLPSVVSPLHF.

This clone was seen a handful of times. The chain combines TRBV12-5 with TRBJ2-2; 11 positions match TRBD2. The germline gives CDR1 LGHNT, CDR2 FRNRAP. V lost 8 bases to trimming and J lost 2 bases; unmatched junction nucleotides: 4. CDR3 size: 15 residues. CDR3 bases: TGTGCTAGTACGGGGACTAGCGGAAACACCGGGGAGCTGTTTTTT. This sequence encodes CASTGTSGNTGELFF.

The J gene is TRBJ1-1, the V gene TRBV4-2; 10 bases agree with TRBD1. Germline CDR1 LGHNA, CDR2 YNFKEQ. This CDR3 contains 18 residues. After removal of 4 bases from V and 4 bases from J, the junction contained 15 bases not matched to a gene. CDR3 nucleotides: TGTGCCAGCAGCCTAGGGCAGGGACAGGGGCGTGGGGGCACTGAAGCTTTCTTT. Translation gives CASSLGQGQGRGGTEAFF.

The rearrangement uses TRBV6-5 and TRBJ1-3; D unresolved. CDR1 and CDR2 from the germline V gene are MNHEY and SVGAGI. V shed 0 bases and J shed 8 bases, with 14 bases lying between them. This CDR3 comprises 15 residues. This CDR3 reads CASSYSGRKGDTIYF. As DNA, the CDR3 is TGTGCCAGCAGTTACTCGGGCCGTAAGGGAGACACCATATATTTT.

The chain has TRBV5-4 and TRBJ1-1; 7 nucleotides align to TRBD1. This CDR3 region has 12 residues. Germline CDR1 is SGHNT and CDR2 is YYREEE (reference sequence). After removal of 10 bases from V and 1 base from J, the junction contained 4 bases not matched to a gene. The CDR3 reads CAAGGANTEAFF. The CDR3, as DNA: TGTGCCGCAGGGGGAGCGAACACTGAAGCTTTCTTT.

The chain combines TRBV28 with TRBJ1-5; TRBD1 might be the D (6 bases). Between the trimmed V and J ends, which lost 8 bases and 5 bases, there was a span of 13 bases. The germline gives CDR1 MDHEN, CDR2 SYDVKM. There are 13 residues in the CDR3. Here the CDR3 reads CASRQDEHQPQHF. The CDR3, as DNA: TGTGCCAGCCGACAGGACGAGCATCAGCCCCAGCATTTT. Filled out from reference TRBV28 and TRBJ1-5, the complete variable domain reads DVKVTQSSRYLVKRTGEKVFLECVQDMDHENMFWYRQDPGLGLRLIYFSYDVKMKEKGDIPEGYSVSREKKERFSLILESASTNQTSMYLCASRQDEHQPQHFGDGTRLSIL.

This chain connects TRBV2 to TRBJ2-7, with 10 bases aligning to TRBD1. Per germline, CDR1 SNHLY and CDR2 FYNNEI. V shed 6 bases and J 5 bases; nucleotides not matched to a gene: 7. The CDR3 consists of 14 residues. This chain's CDR3 is CASRTGTGDHEQYF. DNA of the CDR3: TGTGCCAGCAGGACCGGGACAGGGGACCACGAGCAGTACTTC.